Presented here are 21 T cell receptor beta chains from one specimen sequenced in a study of blood T cell repertoires in COVID-19. Repertoires were generated with immunoSEQ multiplex PCR, while TCRdb's copy carries only in-frame clones and drops some. The table shows some 48,000 clones, with more than 75% occurring only once. The sequenced sample was peripheral blood. Receptor source: a woman older than 75 with COVID-19, enrolled during active disease.

This clone was seen only once. CDR3 in DNA: TGTGCCACCAGCAGAGGCAGCTCTGGAAACACCATATATTTT. Amino acid sequence: CATSRGSSGNTIYF. The chain joins TRBV15 to TRBJ1-3; D remains unclear. Trimming removed 1 base from V and 0 bases from J, with 4 bases in between. Germline V lookup: CDR1 LNHNV, CDR2 YYDKDF (reference sequence). CDR3 length: 14 residues.

The rearrangement joins TRBV9 to TRBJ2-5; 7 bases are shared with TRBD2. Germline CDR1 SGDLS, CDR2 YYNGEE. The V gene end was trimmed by 0 bases and the J gene end by 5 bases; junction bases not matched to a gene: 4. The CDR3 spans 14 residues. The CDR3 DNA reads as TGTGCCAGCAGCGTAGGCGGGAGTGGGGAGACCCAGTACTTC. Translation gives CASSVGGSGETQYF.

The chain uses TRBV6-5 and TRBJ2-1; 9 nucleotides match TRBD1. V shed 7 bases and J 3 bases; nucleotides not matched to a gene: 4. This CDR3 spans 14 amino acids. The V gene's germline CDR1 is MNHEY and CDR2 SVGAGI. CDR3 sequence: CASTGTGNYNEQFF. In nucleotides, the CDR3 is TGTGCCAGCACCGGGACAGGGAACTACAATGAGCAGTTCTTC.

This clone was picked up a small number of times. The chain couples TRBV5-6 to TRBJ1-4, with a weak D call TRBD1 (5 bases). Germline V gives CDR1 SGHDT, CDR2 YYEEEE. The CDR3 loop spans 15 amino acids. Trimming took 2 bases from V and 7 from J, leaving 15 bases between them. The CDR3 loop is CASSLGALGLEKLFF. In DNA, the CDR3 is TGTGCCAGCAGCTTAGGGGCGCTCGGGCTTGAAAAACTGTTTTTT. The full variable domain, completed using reference TRBV5-6 and TRBJ1-4, is DAGVTQSPTHLIKTRGQQVTLRCSPKSGHDTVSWYQQALGQGPQFIFQYYEEEERQRGNFPDRFSGHQFPNYSSELNVNALLLGDSALYLCASSLGALGLEKLFFGSGTQLSVL.

The V gene is TRBV2, the J gene TRBJ1-5; no firm D call. V was pared by 7 bases and J by 0 bases, with 10 bases between. CDR3 size: 14 residues. The germline V gene encodes CDR1 SNHLY and CDR2 FYNNEI. CDR3 nucleotides: TGTGCCAGCACACAACAGTTTAGCAATCAGCCCCAGCATTTT. The encoded protein is CASTQQFSNQPQHF.

The chain combines TRBV27 with TRBJ1-4; maybe TRBD1 (6 bases). Germline CDR1 MNHEY, CDR2 SMNVEV (reference sequence). V gave up 5 bases and J gave up 6 bases, with 16 bases separating them. This CDR3 region has 15 residues. The CDR3 reads CASSPHKGGDEKLFF. For the CDR3, the DNA is TGTGCCAGCAGTCCCCATAAGGGGGGGGATGAAAAACTGTTTTTT. The full variable domain, with the rest looked up from reference TRBV27 and TRBJ1-4, is EAQVTQNPRYLITVTGKKLTVTCSQNMNHEYMSWYRQDPGLGLRQIYYSMNVEVTDKGDVPEGYKVSRKEKRNFPLILESPSPNQTSLYFCASSPHKGGDEKLFFGSGTQLSVL.

This clone occurred once. The rearrangement uses TRBV29-1 and TRBJ2-4, with a possible D match to TRBD2 (5 bases). This CDR3 spans 16 amino acids. The ends were cut back, 6 bases at V and 0 bases at J, with 18 bases in the middle. Germline CDR1 SQVTM, CDR2 ANQGSEA. Here the CDR3 reads CSVGNGLRLAKNIQYF. The CDR3, as DNA: TGCAGCGTGGGAAACGGACTGAGATTAGCCAAAAACATTCAGTACTTC. The full variable domain, its missing parts supplied by reference TRBV29-1 and TRBJ2-4, is SAVISQKPSRDICQRGTSLTIQCQVDSQVTMMFWYRQQPGQSLTLIATANQGSEATYESGFVIDKFPISRPNLTFSTLTVSNMSPEDSSIYLCSVGNGLRLAKNIQYFGAGTRLSVL.

This clone was seen only a few times. The chain uses TRBV6-6 and TRBJ1-2, with 10 nucleotides matching TRBD1. Germline V CDR1 and CDR2: MNHNY, SVGAGI (reference sequence). With V trimmed by 5 bases and J by 3 bases, 9 bases remained unmatched. The CDR3 has 16 residues. DNA for the CDR3: TGTGCCAGCAGTCTCTGGGGACAGGGGTTAGACTATGGCTACACCTTC. This codes for CASSLWGQGLDYGYTF.

This sequence joins TRBV6-5 and TRBJ1-1; D remains unclear. V lost 2 bases, J lost 1 base, and 8 bases lay in between. This CDR3 is 14 amino acids long. Per germline, CDR1 MNHEY and CDR2 SVGAGI. The chain's CDR3 is CASSYGRKNTEAFF. The CDR3, as DNA: TGTGCCAGCAGTTACGGGAGGAAGAACACTGAAGCTTTCTTT.

This clone was seen a single time. The rearrangement uses TRBV24-1 and TRBJ1-2; 9 bases are shared with TRBD1. The V gene's germline CDR1 is KGHDR and CDR2 SFDVKD. Trimming cost V 3 bases and J 6 bases; bases outside gene matches: 13. The CDR3 runs to 17 residues. This CDR3 reads CATSDPTGTGRKDGYTF. CDR3 in DNA: TGTGCCACCAGTGATCCTACCGGGACAGGGAGGAAGGATGGCTACACCTTC.

This chain uses TRBV3-1 (or the pseudogene TRBV3-2) with TRBJ1-2; D is possibly TRBD1 (6 bases). Germline V gene lookup returns CDR1 LGHDT and CDR2 YNNKEL (reference sequence). V lost 2 bases and J 8 bases, leaving 21 bases between the germline ends. The CDR3 is made up of 16 amino acids. CDR3 loop: CASSQLGAQGSGGYTF. The DNA for the CDR3 is TGTGCCAGCAGCCAACTGGGGGCGCAAGGTTCGGGCGGCTACACCTTC.

This rearrangement joins TRBV23-1 to TRBJ1-3, with D perhaps TRBD1 (5 bases). TRBV23-1 is classed as an ORF, of uncertain function. This CDR3 comprises 17 residues. The V end was cut by 1 base, the J end by 2 bases, with 15 bases between. The CDR3 here is CASSQFDRSPPGNTIYF. CDR3 DNA sequence: TGCGCCAGCAGTCAATTCGACAGATCGCCGCCTGGAAACACCATATATTTT.

The chain links TRBV5-1 to TRBJ2-7, with TRBD1 identical over 7 bases. Per the germline V gene, CDR1 is SGHRS and CDR2 is YFSETQ. CDR3 length: 13 residues. J lost 4 bases, V lost 2 bases, and 3 bases had no gene match. CDR3 amino acids: CASSFAGGYEQYF. The CDR3 DNA sequence: TGCGCCAGCAGCTTTGCAGGGGGTTACGAGCAGTACTTC.

This clone was seen just once. V gene TRBV7-2 combines with J gene TRBJ2-3; D is perhaps TRBD2 (6 bases). Per the germline V gene, CDR1 is SGHTA and CDR2 is FQGNSA. The ends were cut back, 4 bases at V and 2 bases at J, with 10 bases in the middle. There are 14 residues in the CDR3. The CDR3 spells CASSSRTITDTQYF. The CDR3 bases are TGTGCCAGCAGCTCACGGACTATCACAGATACGCAGTATTTT.

The rearrangement uses TRBV7-9 and TRBJ2-7; TRBD2 matches at 8 bases. Germline values: CDR1 SEHNR, CDR2 FQNEAQ (reference sequence). The CDR3 length is 12 residues. The V gene end was trimmed by 10 bases and the J gene end by 3 bases; junction bases not matched to a gene: 5. CDR3 in DNA: TGTGCCATCACCAGCGGGAGCTACGAGCAGTACTTC. It specifies CAITSGSYEQYF.

The genes are TRBV12-3 or TRBV12-4 and TRBJ1-5; no definite D call. The V and J ends lost 2 bases and 7 bases respectively, with 9 bases between them. There are 13 residues in the CDR3. CDR3 nucleotide sequence: TGTGCCAGCAGTTTAAGGGAGTTCCAGCCCCAGCATTTT. As protein: CASSLREFQPQHF.

Only one count was recorded for this clone. CDR3 DNA: TGTGCCAGTAGTATCCTGGACAGCCGTAGCAATCAGCCCCAGCATTTT. Encoded protein: CASSILDSRSNQPQHF. The rearrangement uses TRBV19 and TRBJ1-5; TRBD1 is a possible D gene (6 bases). The CDR3 contains 16 residues. V lost 3 bases, J lost 0 bases, and 12 bases lay in between. Germline-derived CDR1 and CDR2 are LNHDA and SQIVND (reference sequence).

The CDR3 DNA sequence: TGTGCCAGTAGTCTTCAACTAGCGGGAGGGCGGAATGAGCAGTTCTTC. Residues: CASSLQLAGGRNEQFF. The J gene is TRBJ2-1, the V gene TRBV19; 13 bases agree with TRBD2. Germline CDR1 and CDR2: LNHDA and SQIVND (reference sequence). CDR3 length equals 16 residues. V lost 5 bases, J lost 7 bases, and 8 bases stayed unmatched.

The chain uses TRBV7-2 and TRBJ1-2; 8 bases are shared with TRBD1. This CDR3 is built from 16 residues. Germline loops: CDR1 SGHTA, CDR2 FQGNSA. The ends lost 1 base at V and 2 bases at J; junction bases unmatched: 6. This CDR3 reads CASSLGGTGSNYGYTF. CDR3 nucleotide sequence: TGTGCCAGCAGCTTAGGGGGGACAGGCAGCAACTATGGCTACACCTTC.

The chain is built from TRBV15 and TRBJ1-2; TRBD1 agrees at 9 bases. The CDR3 is made up of 15 amino acids. Losses at the gene ends were 4 bases for V and 4 bases for J; bases not matched to a gene: 7. Germline V gene data show CDR1 as LNHNV and CDR2 as YYDKDF (reference sequence). CDR3 residues: CATSKRTGEIYGYTF. CDR3 in DNA: TGTGCCACCAGCAAACGGACAGGGGAGATCTATGGCTACACCTTC.

CDR3 in amino acids: CASTWRGQAPYNEQFF. The CDR3 DNA follows: TGTGCCAGCACCTGGCGGGGACAGGCCCCCTACAATGAGCAGTTCTTC. The chain couples TRBV7-2 to TRBJ2-1; 8 nucleotides agree with TRBD1. CDR3 size: 16 residues. CDR1 is SGHTA and CDR2 is FQGNSA in the germline V gene. Trimming took 7 bases from V and 2 from J; bases not matched to a gene: 10.